The 32 T cell receptor beta chains below were found in one sample sequenced in a study of blood T cell repertoires in COVID-19. The protocol was immunoSEQ multiplex PCR, while the TCRdb copy is restricted to in-frame clones and leaves out a portion. The sample includes 250,000 to 300,000 clones, 86% of them seen just once. Material for sequencing was peripheral blood. The source of these receptors is a man younger than 35 with active or convalescent COVID-19.

The chain employs TRBV7-3 and TRBJ2-1; D is uncertain. V lost 1 base and J lost 5, with 6 bases in between. This CDR3 is 13 amino acids long. CDR1 is SGHTA, CDR2 FQGTGA, per germline. CDR3: CASSLIRDNEQFF. The CDR3, as DNA: TGTGCCAGCAGCTTAATACGAGACAATGAGCAGTTCTTC.

The chain combines TRBV19 with TRBJ1-6; D perhaps matches TRBD1 (6 bases). There are 16 residues in the CDR3. V was trimmed by 3 bases and J by 7 bases, leaving 16 bases between them. Per the germline V gene, CDR1 is LNHDA and CDR2 is SQIVND (reference sequence). This CDR3 reads CASSMDSVPKNSPLHF. In nucleotides, the CDR3 is TGTGCCAGTAGTATGGACAGCGTTCCTAAAAATTCACCCCTCCACTTT.

This CDR3 reads CASSSGQGIPGNTIYF. The CDR3, as DNA: TGTGCCAGCAGTTCCGGACAGGGAATCCCTGGAAACACCATATATTTT. The chain recombines TRBV7-6 with TRBJ1-3; the match to TRBD1 covers 8 bases. Losses at the gene ends were 6 bases for V and 2 bases for J; bases not matched to a gene: 9. CDR3 size: 16 residues. CDR1 is SGHVS, CDR2 FNYEAQ, per germline.

The genes are TRBV7-6 and TRBJ2-5, with TRBD2 identical over 11 bases. Germline lookup yields CDR1 SGHVS and CDR2 FNYEAQ. Germline trimming cut 5 bases from V and 8 bases from J; bases unmatched to any gene: 10. This CDR3 is built from 15 residues. The CDR3 DNA sequence: TGTGCCAGCAGCGCATCTACTAGCGGGGGAACAACCCAGTACTTC. This sequence encodes CASSASTSGGTTQYF.

The rearrangement joins TRBV29-1 to TRBJ2-7; D is possibly TRBD2 (6 bases). The length of the CDR3 is 14 residues. The germline V and J ends were trimmed by 5 bases and 5 bases, with 19 bases remaining between them. Germline loops: CDR1 SQVTM, CDR2 ANQGSEA. The DNA for the CDR3 is TGCAGCGTTTTGACCCGCGGGAAGGGCCACGAGCAGTACTTC. Protein: CSVLTRGKGHEQYF.

The V and J genes are TRBV7-6 and TRBJ2-6; D is uncertain. There are 16 residues in the CDR3. The V gene's germline CDR1 is SGHVS and CDR2 FNYEAQ. V was cut by 0 bases and J by 0 bases, with 6 bases left in between. The CDR3 reads CASSLASRSGANVLTF. CDR3 sequence (DNA): TGTGCCAGCAGCTTAGCGTCGCGCTCTGGGGCCAACGTCCTGACTTTC.

V usage is TRBV19 and J usage is TRBJ2-5, with D possibly matching TRBD1 (6 bases). V was clipped by 3 bases and J by 5 bases, with 10 bases between them. Germline-derived CDR1 and CDR2 are LNHDA and SQIVND (reference sequence). This CDR3 comprises 13 residues. CDR3 loop: CASSMTGFETQYF. In nucleotides, the CDR3 is TGTGCCAGTAGTATGACAGGTTTCGAGACCCAGTACTTC.

V and J are TRBV9 and TRBJ1-3, with D uncertain. V was cut by 2 bases and J by 8 bases, with 17 bases left in between. The germline CDR1 and CDR2 sequences are SGDLS and YYNGEE. The CDR3 contains 15 residues. The CDR3 reads CASSVAIQPADTIYF. CDR3 nucleotides: TGTGCCAGCAGCGTCGCAATACAACCGGCGGACACCATATATTTT.

The V call is TRBV6-5, the J call TRBJ2-7, with TRBD1 as a possible D gene (5 bases). The germline V and J ends were trimmed by 2 bases and 5 bases, with 16 bases remaining between them. The CDR3 loop spans 15 amino acids. Germline loops: CDR1 MNHEY, CDR2 SVGAGI. The CDR3 spells CASSYQSTTGNEQYF. CDR3 nucleotides: TGTGCCAGCAGTTACCAGAGCACTACAGGTAACGAGCAGTACTTC.

This clone was recorded once. Here the CDR3 reads CASTGGSGDQPQHF. The CDR3 coding sequence is TGTGCCAGCACCGGGGGGAGTGGGGACCAGCCCCAGCATTTT. The rearrangement links TRBV2 to TRBJ1-5; the D gene is possibly TRBD1 (5 bases). The CDR3 consists of 14 residues. Germline values: CDR1 SNHLY, CDR2 FYNNEI. V lost 7 bases to trimming and J lost 7 bases, with 17 bases between them.

In DNA form, the CDR3 reads TGCAGCGTTACGCGACTAGCGAAACCGGACATTCAGTACTTC. Translation gives CSVTRLAKPDIQYF. V and J are TRBV29-1 and TRBJ2-4; 8 bases are shared with TRBD2. V lost 5 bases and J lost 8; bases outside the gene matches: 11. The germline V gene has CDR1 SQVTM and CDR2 ANQGSEA. CDR3 size: 14 residues.

The sample holds a few counts of this clone. The chain couples TRBV7-2 to TRBJ2-7, with 9 nucleotides matching TRBD1. Losses at the gene ends were 3 bases for V and 3 bases for J; bases not matched to a gene: 3. The CDR3 runs 14 residues. Per germline, CDR1 SGHTA and CDR2 FQGNSA. The CDR3 region is CASSLYRGLYEQYF. For the CDR3, the DNA is TGTGCCAGCAGCTTGTACAGGGGGCTCTACGAGCAGTACTTC.

The chain recombines TRBV10-1 with TRBJ2-1, with 8 positions matching TRBD2. Germline lookup yields CDR1 WNHNN and CDR2 SYGVQD (reference sequence). The J segment lost 9 bases and the V segment lost 0 bases, leaving 7 bases of the junction unmatched. CDR3 length: 15 amino acids. CDR3 nucleotides: TGCGCCAGCAGTGAGTCGCCAGCGGGAGAGGTTGAGCAGTTCTTC. This gives the protein CASSESPAGEVEQFF.

This clone was recorded only once. The rearrangement links TRBV14 to TRBJ2-3; 11 nucleotides line up with TRBD2. Germline V gene lookup returns CDR1 SGHDN and CDR2 FVKESK. The CDR3 consists of 16 residues. The V segment lost 5 bases and the J segment 4 bases; nucleotides outside the gene matches: 8. CDR3 sequence reads: CASSSRLAGSADTQYF. The CDR3, as DNA: TGTGCCAGCAGCTCCCGACTAGCGGGGAGCGCAGATACGCAGTATTTT.

The CDR3 region is CASKSLGTYDQPQHF. CDR3 nucleotides: TGTGCCAGCAAAAGTCTGGGGACATATGATCAGCCCCAGCATTTT. The gene calls are TRBV28 and TRBJ1-5; weak D call: TRBD1 (6 bases). Germline CDR1 is MDHEN and CDR2 is SYDVKM. The CDR3 has 15 amino acids. V was pared by 7 bases and J by 5 bases, with 18 bases between.

The genes are TRBV12-5 and TRBJ2-7, with D tentatively TRBD1 (6 bases). Trimming shortened V by 2 bases and J by 4 bases, and 9 bases separated the two germline ends. The CDR3 length is 13 residues. CDR1 is LGHNT and CDR2 is FRNRAP in the germline V gene. In nucleotides, the CDR3 is TGTGCTAGTGGTTTGCAAGGGGGATACGAGCAGTACTTC. Translating it yields CASGLQGGYEQYF.

V and J are TRBV28 and TRBJ1-2; D is undetermined. Looked up from germline, CDR1 is MDHEN and CDR2 is SYDVKM. The CDR3 loop spans 12 amino acids. Trimming took 6 bases from V and 8 from J, leaving 13 bases between them. The CDR3 spells CASRKTGEGYTF. CDR3 DNA sequence: TGTGCCAGCAGGAAGACGGGAGAGGGCTACACCTTC.

V usage is TRBV6-4 and J usage is TRBJ2-3; 10 positions match TRBD2. CDR1 and CDR2 from the germline V gene are MRHNA and SNTAGT. The CDR3 loop spans 14 amino acids. Losses at the gene ends were 4 bases for V and 9 bases for J; bases not matched to a gene: 7. The CDR3 reads CASSVSGGAHTQYF. The CDR3 DNA sequence: TGTGCCAGCAGTGTAAGCGGGGGGGCTCACACGCAGTATTTT.

This clone occurred a few times. In DNA, the CDR3 is TGTGCCAGCAGCGGCTTGCGGCGGGATGAGCAGTTCTTC. This codes for CASSGLRRDEQFF. The V call is TRBV7-8, the J call TRBJ2-1, with D tentatively TRBD2 (5 bases). The CDR3 is 13 amino acids. V lost 5 bases, J lost 8 bases, and 13 bases lay in between. In germline, CDR1 is SGHVS, CDR2 FQNEAQ.

The CDR3 sequence: CASSQGTSGYEQYF. In DNA, the CDR3 is TGCGCCAGCAGCCAGGGGACTAGCGGGTACGAGCAGTACTTC. The chain is built from TRBV4-3 and TRBJ2-7; 12 nucleotides agree with TRBD2. The J segment lost 4 bases and the V segment lost 3 bases, leaving 1 base of the junction unmatched. CDR1 LGHNA and CDR2 YSLEER come from the germline V gene. CDR3 size: 14 residues.

The table lists this clone with a few counts. The CDR3, as DNA: TGTGCCAGCAGCATTAGCGGAAAAGGGGAGCAGTACTTC. This sequence encodes CASSISGKGEQYF. V usage is TRBV7-8 and J usage is TRBJ2-7; D perhaps matches TRBD2 (6 bases). This CDR3 is built from 13 residues. The germline CDR1 and CDR2 sequences are SGHVS and FQNEAQ. With 5 bases removed from V and 7 bases from J, the gap between germline ends came to 15 bases. Combining the CDR3 with reference TRBV7-8 and TRBJ2-7 gives the whole variable domain GAGVSQSPRYKVAKRGQDVALRCDPISGHVSLFWYQQALGQGPEFLTYFQNEAQLDKSGLPSDRFFAERPEGSVSTLKIQRTQQEDSAVYLCASSISGKGEQYFGPGTRLTVT.

This chain joins TRBV20-1 and TRBJ2-7; tentative D call: TRBD2 (5 bases). V lost 3 bases and J 6 bases, leaving 9 bases between the germline ends. Germline CDR1 reads DFQATT; CDR2 reads SNEGSKA (reference sequence). The CDR3 length is 11 residues. The CDR3: CSASIEGEQYF. The CDR3 nucleotides read TGCAGTGCTAGTATAGAGGGCGAGCAGTACTTC.

The chain carries TRBV24-1 and TRBJ2-7; TRBD1 matches 11 bases. Germline assignment: CDR1 KGHDR and CDR2 SFDVKD. There are 16 residues in the CDR3. The V gene end was trimmed by 5 bases and the J gene end by 2 bases; junction bases not matched to a gene: 7. As DNA, the CDR3 is TGTGCCACCAGTGGTCCGGGACAGGGGGGGACCTACGAGCAGTACTTC. It is translated as CATSGPGQGGTYEQYF.

This clone was detected a few times. The chain combines TRBV6-5 with TRBJ1-1; D gene unclear. CDR3 length: 13 amino acids. V lost 0 bases and J 1 base, leaving 3 bases between the germline ends. Germline loops: CDR1 MNHEY, CDR2 SVGAGI. The DNA for the CDR3 is TGTGCCAGCAGTTACTCGAGGAACACTGAAGCTTTCTTT. The encoded protein is CASSYSRNTEAFF.

The chain has TRBV6-1 and TRBJ2-1; perhaps TRBD2 as D (6 bases). The V end was cut by 3 bases, the J end by 0 bases, with 12 bases between. The CDR3 is made up of 16 amino acids. CDR1 and CDR2 (germline): MNHNS, SASEGT. In DNA, the CDR3 is TGTGCCAGCAGTGAGGTTAGGGGAGGCTCCTACAATGAGCAGTTCTTC. This codes for CASSEVRGGSYNEQFF.

The rearrangement joins TRBV5-4 to TRBJ2-5, with 8 bases that match TRBD1. The germline gives CDR1 SGHNT, CDR2 YYREEE (reference sequence). This CDR3 comprises 14 residues. J lost 7 bases, V lost 3 bases, and 8 bases had no gene match. CDR3: CASSSRQGPTTQYF. The CDR3 DNA follows: TGTGCCAGCAGCTCGCGACAGGGGCCAACGACCCAGTACTTC.

Only one count was recorded for this clone. The chain couples TRBV12-3 or TRBV12-4 to TRBJ2-2; maybe TRBD1 (6 bases). CDR3 length: 13 amino acids. V lost 3 bases and J 6 bases, leaving 8 bases between the germline ends. CDR3 bases: TGTGCCAGCAGTTTGAAGGGGGCCGGGGAGCTGTTTTTT. Protein: CASSLKGAGELFF.

Points on this clone: Additional DNA sequences in this sample encode the identical CDR3. The chain carries TRBV5-1 and TRBJ2-5; 10 bases fit TRBD1. Unmatched junction bases numbered 3, after V lost 4 bases and J lost 3 bases. The CDR3 covers 14 residues. Germline CDR1 and CDR2: SGHRS and YFSETQ. CDR3 residues: CASSPGQGKETQYF. CDR3 DNA: TGCGCCAGCAGCCCGGGACAGGGGAAAGAGACCCAGTACTTC.

This clone came up a few times. This sequence joins TRBV19 and TRBJ2-1; 9 bases match TRBD2. The trim removed 7 bases at V and 5 bases at J, leaving 9 bases unmatched. The length of the CDR3 is 15 residues. The germline CDR1 and CDR2 sequences are LNHDA and SQIVND (reference sequence). The CDR3 sequence: CASTAFSGGNNEQFF. Here the CDR3 DNA reads TGTGCCAGTACGGCCTTTAGCGGGGGTAACAATGAGCAGTTCTTC.

The chain uses TRBV11-2 and TRBJ2-5; D is unclear. The V end was cut by 0 bases, the J end by 4 bases, with 9 bases between. The CDR3 has 14 amino acids. Germline V gene data show CDR1 as SGHAT and CDR2 as FQNNGV. The CDR3 nucleotides read TGTGCCAGCAGCTTAGACCCCTCCCCAGAGACCCAGTACTTC. This sequence encodes CASSLDPSPETQYF. Looking up the rest from reference TRBV11-2 and TRBJ2-5 gives the full variable domain: EAGVAQSPRYKIIEKRQSVAFWCNPISGHATLYWYQQILGQGPKLLIQFQNNGVVDDSQLPKDRFSAERLKGVDSTLKIQPAKLEDSAVYLCASSLDPSPETQYFGPGTRLLVL.

This chain uses TRBV4-2 with TRBJ2-1; D is uncertain. The CDR3 is 14 amino acids. Trimming left V 4 bases short and J 4 bases short, with 11 bases between. In germline, CDR1 is LGHNA, CDR2 YNFKEQ. The CDR3 spells CASSPRGDYNEQFF. Here the CDR3 DNA reads TGTGCCAGCAGCCCCCGCGGAGATTACAATGAGCAGTTCTTC.

The chain uses TRBV11-3 and TRBJ1-4, with a tentative D call TRBD1 (5 bases). Germline V gene data show CDR1 as SGHNT and CDR2 as YENEEA. The CDR3 spans 19 residues. V lost 4 bases and J lost 8, with 29 bases in between. CDR3 sequence (DNA): TGTGCCAGCAGCTCTTCCTCAGTGGCCCCGGGGGAAAATACGGAAAAACTGTTTTTT. Amino acids: CASSSSSVAPGENTEKLFF.